This record concerns one TCR beta chain sequence. This CDR3 comprises 15 residues. V lost 2 bases, J lost 4 bases, and 15 bases lay in between. Per the germline V gene, CDR1 is SGHDT and CDR2 is YYEEEE. Sequencing used immunoSEQ multiplex PCR; TCRdb keeps in-frame clones, though not all of them. The sample includes under 55,000 clones, more than 95% of them seen just once. The sample belongs to a study of technical replicates of blood from a handful of donors. The receptor was isolated from a human donor in good health. The chain combines TRBV5-6 with TRBJ1-2, with TRBD1 as a possible D gene (6 bases). Sequences were obtained from T cells isolated from PBMCs. CDR3 amino acids: CASSFHRVGTYGYTF. CDR3 nucleotides: TGTGCCAGCAGCTTTCACAGGGTGGGGACCTATGGCTACACCTTC.